This T cell receptor (beta chain) was found in a study of cytomegalovirus exposure and HLA in healthy donors. PCR primers comprised 60 Vbeta and 13 Jbeta primers. Repertoires were generated with immunoSEQ multiplex PCR, while TCRdb's copy carries only in-frame clones and drops some. Of 100,000 to 150,000 clones listed, approximately 70% are singletons. Input material: PBMCs. This clonotype was obtained from a woman in her fifties or sixties in good health and CMV-seropositive.

As DNA, the CDR3 is TGTGCCAGCACCCCCGACACAGGGAAGACCCACGAGCAGTACTTC. It codes for CASTPDTGKTHEQYF. The V call is TRBV6-4, the J call TRBJ2-5, with D maybe TRBD1 (6 bases). The J call may be in error: the DNA end matches TRBJ2-7 better. This CDR3 has 15 residues. Germline values: CDR1 MRHNA, CDR2 SNTAGT.